This passage covers 6 T cell receptor beta chains from one sample sequenced in a study of blood T cell repertoires in COVID-19. The assay was immunoSEQ multiplex PCR, and TCRdb's table has in-frame clones only and misses some. Seen here are 60,000 or so clones, approximately 75% observed once, and the top ten hold under 15%. Sequenced material: peripheral blood. The source is an older man with acute or convalescent COVID-19.

J is TRBJ2-1 and V is TRBV25-1; 10 bases map to TRBD2. J lost 3 bases, V lost 6 bases, and 5 bases had no gene match. CDR3 length: 15 residues. Germline CDR1 reads MGHDK; CDR2 reads SYGVNS. CDR3 residues: CASREAGGDYNEQFF. DNA of the CDR3: TGTGCCAGCAGGGAAGCGGGGGGGGACTACAATGAGCAGTTCTTC.

The chain employs TRBV10-3 and TRBJ2-5; 7 nucleotides match TRBD2. J lost 1 base, V lost 2 bases, and 4 bases had no gene match. Per the germline V gene, CDR1 is ENHRY and CDR2 is SYGVKD. The CDR3 loop spans 15 amino acids. This CDR3 is CAISEGRGTQETQYF. The DNA for the CDR3 is TGTGCCATCAGTGAGGGGAGGGGCACCCAAGAGACCCAGTACTTC.

This clone was seen only once. The chain carries TRBV29-1 and TRBJ1-2; the D gene is possibly TRBD1 (6 bases). This CDR3 spans 14 amino acids. V lost 6 bases and J lost 8, with 22 bases in between. CDR1 and CDR2 (germline): SQVTM, ANQGSEA. CDR3 sequence (DNA): TGCAGCGTCCACTCCGGGACATCCGCTAGGGGCTACACCTTC. This translates into CSVHSGTSARGYTF. Based on the CDR3 plus reference TRBV29-1 and TRBJ1-2, the full variable domain is SAVISQKPSRDICQRGTSLTIQCQVDSQVTMMFWYRQQPGQSLTLIATANQGSEATYESGFVIDKFPISRPNLTFSTLTVSNMSPEDSSIYLCSVHSGTSARGYTFGSGTRLTVV.

V is TRBV6-5 and J is TRBJ1-2; 9 bases are a match to TRBD1. V gave up 8 bases and J gave up 3 bases; unmatched junction bases: 10. The CDR3 is 15 amino acids. CDR1 is MNHEY and CDR2 is SVGAGI in the germline V gene. The CDR3 loop reads CASRSNTGGDYGYTF. DNA of the CDR3: TGTGCCAGCCGGTCGAACACAGGGGGCGACTATGGCTACACCTTC.

The V gene is TRBV11-3, the J gene TRBJ1-1; no firm D call. V dropped 5 bases and J dropped 6 bases, with 13 bases sitting between them. Germline V CDR1 and CDR2: SGHNT, YENEEA. The CDR3 length is 13 residues. CDR3 residues: CASSAGSTPEAFF. In DNA form, the CDR3 reads TGTGCCAGCAGCGCGGGGAGTACCCCTGAAGCTTTCTTT.

Written as DNA, the CDR3 is TGTGCCAGCTCACCCGACAGGGCCAACACAGATACGCAGTATTTT. The encoded protein is CASSPDRANTDTQYF. The V call is TRBV18, the J call TRBJ2-3; 7 bases align to TRBD1. The CDR3 is made up of 15 amino acids. Trimming at V came to 3 bases and at J to 2 bases, leaving 5 bases not matched to a gene. Per the germline V gene, CDR1 is KGHSH and CDR2 is LQKENI.